This T cell receptor (beta chain) stems from a study of cytomegalovirus exposure and HLA in healthy donors. Overall study findings and caveats: Previous analysis showed most TCR beta V segments were productive about 87% or about 30% of the time.

Of note for this clone: The antigen is unknown.

PCR amplification relied on 60 Vbeta primers (plus 13 Jbeta primers). Measured with immunoSEQ multiplex PCR; TCRdb has only the in-frame clones, and not every one. The table includes some 130,000 clones, more than 70% detected once. The donors were healthy bone marrow donors. The receptor's source is a man aged 40-50 years in good health and CMV-seronegative. The sample consisted of PBMCs.

CDR3 protein: CASSRRGDVGEQFF. DNA for the CDR3: TGTGCCAGTAGTCGGCGGGGCGACGTGGGGGAGCAGTTCTTC. The rearrangement links TRBV19 to TRBJ2-1, with TRBD2 as a possible D gene (6 bases). Germline lookup yields CDR1 LNHDA and CDR2 SQIVND (reference sequence). The length of the CDR3 is 14 residues. V lost 5 bases to trimming and J lost 10 bases, with 18 bases between them.